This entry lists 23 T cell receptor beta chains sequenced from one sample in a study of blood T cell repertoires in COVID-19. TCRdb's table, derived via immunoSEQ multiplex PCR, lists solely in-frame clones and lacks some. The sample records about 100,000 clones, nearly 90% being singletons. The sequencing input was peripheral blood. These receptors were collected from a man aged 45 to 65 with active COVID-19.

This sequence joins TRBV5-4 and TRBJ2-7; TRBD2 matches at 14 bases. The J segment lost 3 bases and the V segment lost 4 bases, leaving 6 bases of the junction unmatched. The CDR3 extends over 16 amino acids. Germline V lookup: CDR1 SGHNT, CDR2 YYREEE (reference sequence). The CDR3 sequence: CASSTGLAGVLYEQYF. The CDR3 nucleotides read TGTGCCAGCAGCACGGGACTAGCGGGGGTACTCTACGAGCAGTACTTC.

The CDR3 bases are TGTGCCAGCAGACAAACAGGGGGCGTGGGGAACACTGAAGCTTTCTTT. It encodes CASRQTGGVGNTEAFF. The V gene is TRBV27, the J gene TRBJ1-1; 9 positions match TRBD1. The germline CDR1 and CDR2 sequences are MNHEY and SMNVEV (reference sequence). The CDR3 spans 16 residues. V lost 6 bases, J lost 1 base, and 9 bases stayed unmatched.

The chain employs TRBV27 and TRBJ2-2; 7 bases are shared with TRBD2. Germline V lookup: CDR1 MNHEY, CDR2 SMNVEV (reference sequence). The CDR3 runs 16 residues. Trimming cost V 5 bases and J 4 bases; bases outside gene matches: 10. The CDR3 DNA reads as TGTGCCAGCAGTCCACTGGGGAGGGGAGGCACCGGGGAGCTGTTTTTT. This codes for CASSPLGRGGTGELFF.

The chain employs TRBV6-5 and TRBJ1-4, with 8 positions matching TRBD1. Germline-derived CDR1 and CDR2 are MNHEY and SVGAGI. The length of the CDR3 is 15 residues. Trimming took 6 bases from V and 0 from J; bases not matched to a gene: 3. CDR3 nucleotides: TGTGCCAGCAGCCAGGGACAGGCAACTAATGAAAAACTGTTTTTT. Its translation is CASSQGQATNEKLFF.

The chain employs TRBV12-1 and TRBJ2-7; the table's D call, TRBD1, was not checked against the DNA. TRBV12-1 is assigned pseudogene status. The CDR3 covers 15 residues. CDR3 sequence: CASSLYQAPSYEQYF. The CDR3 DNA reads TGTGCCAGCAGCCTATATCAGGCTCCGTCCTACGAGCAGTACTTC.

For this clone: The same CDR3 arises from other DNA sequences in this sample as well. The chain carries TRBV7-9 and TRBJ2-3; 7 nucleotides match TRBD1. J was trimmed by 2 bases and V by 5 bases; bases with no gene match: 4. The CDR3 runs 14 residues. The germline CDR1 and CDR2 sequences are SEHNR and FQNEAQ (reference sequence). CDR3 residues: CASSLQGSTDTQYF. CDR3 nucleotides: TGTGCCAGCAGCCTACAGGGGTCCACAGATACGCAGTATTTT.

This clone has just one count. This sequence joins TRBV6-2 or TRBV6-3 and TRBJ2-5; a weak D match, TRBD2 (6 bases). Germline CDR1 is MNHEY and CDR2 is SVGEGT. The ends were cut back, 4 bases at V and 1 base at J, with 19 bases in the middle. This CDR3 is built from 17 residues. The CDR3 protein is CASSLELGRTSQETQYF. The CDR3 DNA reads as TGTGCCAGCAGTTTAGAGCTAGGGAGGACCTCCCAAGAGACCCAGTACTTC.

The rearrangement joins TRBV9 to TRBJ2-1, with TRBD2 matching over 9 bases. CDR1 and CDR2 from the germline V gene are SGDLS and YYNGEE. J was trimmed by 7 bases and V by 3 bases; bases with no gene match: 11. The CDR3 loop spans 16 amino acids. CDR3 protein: CASSARGSSGVNEQFF. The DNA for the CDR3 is TGTGCCAGCAGCGCCCGAGGATCTAGCGGGGTAAATGAGCAGTTCTTC.

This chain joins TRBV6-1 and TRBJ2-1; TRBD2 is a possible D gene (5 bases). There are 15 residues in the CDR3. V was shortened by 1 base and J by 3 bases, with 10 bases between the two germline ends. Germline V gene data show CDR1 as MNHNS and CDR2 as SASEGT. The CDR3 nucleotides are TGTGCCAGCAGTGAAGTCTCCGGGGACTACAATGAGCAGTTCTTC. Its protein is CASSEVSGDYNEQFF.

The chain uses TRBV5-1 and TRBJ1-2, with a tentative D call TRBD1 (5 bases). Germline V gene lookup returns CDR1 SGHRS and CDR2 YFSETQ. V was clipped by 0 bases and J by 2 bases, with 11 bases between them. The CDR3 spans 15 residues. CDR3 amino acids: CASSLGGLRNYGYTF. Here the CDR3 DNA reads TGCGCCAGCAGCTTGGGGGGACTAAGGAACTATGGCTACACCTTC.

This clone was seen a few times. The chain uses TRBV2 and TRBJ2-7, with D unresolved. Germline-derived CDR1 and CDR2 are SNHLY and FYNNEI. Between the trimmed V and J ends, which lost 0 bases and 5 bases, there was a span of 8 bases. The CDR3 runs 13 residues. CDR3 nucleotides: TGTGCCAGCAGTGAAGCGCTTCGGGACGAGCAGTACTTC. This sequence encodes CASSEALRDEQYF.

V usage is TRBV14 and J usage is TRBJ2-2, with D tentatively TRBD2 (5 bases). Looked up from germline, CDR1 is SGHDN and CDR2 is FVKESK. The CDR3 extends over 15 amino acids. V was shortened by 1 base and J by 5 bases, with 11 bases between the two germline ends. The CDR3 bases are TGTGCCAGCAGCCAAGTAACTAGAGCTACCGGGGAGCTGTTTTTT. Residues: CASSQVTRATGELFF.

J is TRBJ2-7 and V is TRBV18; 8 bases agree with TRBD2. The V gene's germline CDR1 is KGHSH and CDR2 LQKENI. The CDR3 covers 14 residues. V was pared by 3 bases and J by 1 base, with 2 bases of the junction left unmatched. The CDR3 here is CASSPGLGSYEQYF. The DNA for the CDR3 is TGTGCCAGCTCACCGGGACTAGGATCCTACGAGCAGTACTTC. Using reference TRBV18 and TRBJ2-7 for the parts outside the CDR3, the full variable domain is NAGVMQNPRHLVRRRGQEARLRCSPMKGHSHVYWYRQLPEEGLKFMVYLQKENIIDESGMPKERFSAEFPKEGPSILRIQQVVRGDSAAYFCASSPGLGSYEQYFGPGTRLTVT.

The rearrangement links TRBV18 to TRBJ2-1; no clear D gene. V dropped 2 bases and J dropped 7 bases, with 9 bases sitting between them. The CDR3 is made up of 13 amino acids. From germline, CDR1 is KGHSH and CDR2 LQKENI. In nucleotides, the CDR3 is TGTGCCAGCTCACCAGGCCTGCTGAATGAGCAGTTCTTC. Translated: CASSPGLLNEQFF.

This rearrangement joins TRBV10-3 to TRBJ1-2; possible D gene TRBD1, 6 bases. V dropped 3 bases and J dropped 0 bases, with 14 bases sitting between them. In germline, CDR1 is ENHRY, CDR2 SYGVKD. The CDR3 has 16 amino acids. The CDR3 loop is CAISDPPWTANYGYTF. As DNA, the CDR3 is TGTGCCATCAGTGACCCCCCCTGGACAGCTAACTATGGCTACACCTTC.

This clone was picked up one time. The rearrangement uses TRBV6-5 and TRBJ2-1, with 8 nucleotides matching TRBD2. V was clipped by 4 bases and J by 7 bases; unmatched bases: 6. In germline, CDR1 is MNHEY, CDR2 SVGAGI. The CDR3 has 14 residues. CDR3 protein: CASSWGLGGNEQFF. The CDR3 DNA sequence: TGTGCCAGCAGTTGGGGACTAGGAGGGAATGAGCAGTTCTTC.

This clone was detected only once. The CDR3 loop reads CAGSPRNNEQFF. The DNA of the CDR3 is TGCGCTGGAAGTCCCAGGAACAATGAGCAGTTCTTC. This chain connects TRBV23-1 to TRBJ2-1, with D uncertain. TRBV23-1 counts as an open reading frame of uncertain function. This CDR3 comprises 12 residues.

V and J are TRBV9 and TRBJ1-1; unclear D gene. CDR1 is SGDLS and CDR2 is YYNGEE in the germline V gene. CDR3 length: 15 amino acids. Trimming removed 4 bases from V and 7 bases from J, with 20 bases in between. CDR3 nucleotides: TGTGCCAGCAGCAGTGCCGAGGGCGGACCCCTTGAAGCTTTCTTT. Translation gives CASSSAEGGPLEAFF.

This CDR3 reads CASSSLAGGYNEQFF. CDR3 bases: TGTGCCAGCAGCTCGCTAGCGGGGGGTTACAATGAGCAGTTCTTC. V usage is TRBV5-4 and J usage is TRBJ2-1; TRBD2 agrees at 11 bases. V lost 3 bases and J lost 4; bases outside the gene matches: 3. The germline V gene encodes CDR1 SGHNT and CDR2 YYREEE (reference sequence). The CDR3 totals 15 residues.

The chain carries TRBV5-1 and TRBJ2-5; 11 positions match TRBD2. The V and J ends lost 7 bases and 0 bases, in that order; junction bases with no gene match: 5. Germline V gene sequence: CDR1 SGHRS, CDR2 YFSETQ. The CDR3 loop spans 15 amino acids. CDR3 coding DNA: TGCGCCAGCTCAGGGACTAGCGGTAACCAAGAGACCCAGTACTTC. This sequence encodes CASSGTSGNQETQYF. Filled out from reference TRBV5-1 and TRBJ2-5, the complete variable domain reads KAGVTQTPRYLIKTRGQQVTLSCSPISGHRSVSWYQQTPGQGLQFLFEYFSETQRNKGNFPGRFSGRQFSNSRSEMNVSTLELGDSALYLCASSGTSGNQETQYFGPGTRLLVL.

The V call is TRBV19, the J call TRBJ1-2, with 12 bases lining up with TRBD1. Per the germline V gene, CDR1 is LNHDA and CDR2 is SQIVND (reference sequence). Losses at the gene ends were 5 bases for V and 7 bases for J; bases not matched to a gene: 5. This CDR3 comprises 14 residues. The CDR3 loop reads CASSLGQGASGYTF. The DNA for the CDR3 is TGTGCCAGTAGTTTGGGACAGGGGGCATCTGGCTACACCTTC.

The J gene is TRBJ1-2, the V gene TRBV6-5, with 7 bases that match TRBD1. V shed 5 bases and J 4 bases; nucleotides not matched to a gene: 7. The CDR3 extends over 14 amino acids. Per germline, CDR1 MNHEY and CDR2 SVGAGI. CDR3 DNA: TGTGCCAGCAGTCCTCCGGGACAGTTCTATGGCTACACCTTC. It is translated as CASSPPGQFYGYTF.

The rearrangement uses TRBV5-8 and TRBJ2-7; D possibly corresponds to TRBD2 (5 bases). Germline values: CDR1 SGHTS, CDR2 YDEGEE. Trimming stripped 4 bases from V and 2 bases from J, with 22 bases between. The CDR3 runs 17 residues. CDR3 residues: CASSPEIGKNGAYEQYF. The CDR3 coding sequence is TGTGCCAGCAGCCCGGAGATAGGAAAGAACGGGGCCTACGAGCAGTACTTC.